This record looks at one T cell receptor beta chain sequence and its context. Its target is unknown. This specimen belongs to a study of cytomegalovirus exposure and HLA in healthy donors. Study-wide findings and caveats: Later on, an analysis tied 18,000 or so TCR beta sequences to HLA alleles at 0.05 false discovery rate.

The CDR3 spans 15 residues. After removal of 10 bases from V and 1 base from J, the junction contained 8 bases not matched to a gene. Germline V gives CDR1 SEHNR, CDR2 FQNEAQ (reference sequence). PCR was performed using 60 Vbeta and 13 Jbeta primers. The protocol was immunoSEQ multiplex PCR, while the TCRdb copy is restricted to in-frame clones and leaves out a portion. The sample gives approximately 38,000 clones, 75% to 85% of which show up once; 3.6% is in the top ten. The gene calls are TRBV7-9 and TRBJ2-2; 8 positions agree with TRBD1. The TCR originated in a woman aged 18 to 35 in good health and CMV-seronegative. Sequencing was performed on PBMCs. As DNA, the CDR3 is TGTGCCACTCAGAACGACAGGGGGAACACCGGGGAGCTGTTTTTT. Encoded protein: CATQNDRGNTGELFF.